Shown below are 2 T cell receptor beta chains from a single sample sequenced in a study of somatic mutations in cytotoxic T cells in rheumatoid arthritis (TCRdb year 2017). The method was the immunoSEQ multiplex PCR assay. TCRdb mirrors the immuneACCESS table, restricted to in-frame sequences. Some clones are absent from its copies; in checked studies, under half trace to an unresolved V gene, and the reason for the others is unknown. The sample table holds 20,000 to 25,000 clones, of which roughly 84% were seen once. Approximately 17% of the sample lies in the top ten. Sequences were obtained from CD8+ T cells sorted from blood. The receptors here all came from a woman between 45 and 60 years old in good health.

DNA for the CDR3: TGTGCCAGCAGCGGTTTCCCATCATACAATGAGCAGTTCTTC. It specifies CASSGFPSYNEQFF. The V and J genes are TRBV27 and TRBJ2-1; D remains ambiguous. V gave up 6 bases and J gave up 4 bases, with 13 bases separating them. The CDR3 covers 14 residues. Germline values: CDR1 MNHEY, CDR2 SMNVEV (reference sequence).

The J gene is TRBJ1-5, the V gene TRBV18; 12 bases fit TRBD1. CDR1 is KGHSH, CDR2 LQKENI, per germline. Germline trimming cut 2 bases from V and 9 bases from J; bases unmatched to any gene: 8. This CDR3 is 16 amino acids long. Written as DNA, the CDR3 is TGTGCCAGCTCACCATCGTCCCGGGACAGGGGGCCGCCCCAGCATTTT. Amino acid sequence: CASSPSSRDRGPPQHF.